This entry lists 15 T cell receptor beta chains sequenced from one sample in a study of vaccination and CD4 T cells after COVID-19. Sample treatment: roughly 11-day PBMC culture with coronavirus spike peptide pools or control peptides (ViraFEST assay). Researchers collected the unexposed donor's CD4+ T cells before the COVID-19 pandemic (2011-2018). The antigens of these receptors remain unknown. Sequencing of the DNA from cultured CD4+ T cells was carried out with the Oncomine TCR Beta short-read assay. Each CDR3 protein is one row after TCRdb ran MiXCR on the PCR reads. The sample holds roughly 7,400 distinct CDR3 sequences; approximately 40% are singletons and the top ten take less than 45%. The sample was CD4+ T cells from blood, cultured in vitro. Every receptor here comes from a human donor in good health.

The chain carries TRBV20-1 and TRBJ1-1, with a weak D call TRBD1 (6 bases). The CDR3 runs to 13 residues. V was shortened by 6 bases and J by 0 bases, with 11 bases between the two germline ends. CDR1 and CDR2 (germline): DFQATT, SNEGSKA (reference sequence). CDR3 in DNA: TGCAGTGCCCCCGGACAGATGAACACTGAAGCTTTCTTT. It codes for CSAPGQMNTEAFF.

V usage is TRBV7-6 and J usage is TRBJ1-1; 7 bases map to TRBD1. V was pared by 2 bases and J by 7 bases, with 4 bases of the junction left unmatched. The CDR3 extends over 13 amino acids. Germline V gene data show CDR1 as SGHVS and CDR2 as FNYEAQ. Written as DNA, the CDR3 is TGTGCCAGCAGCTTACAGGGGGAGAGTGAAGCTTTCTTT. Translation: CASSLQGESEAFF.

The chain has TRBV6-1 and TRBJ1-2, with unresolved D. Germline V lookup: CDR1 MNHNS, CDR2 SASEGT. This CDR3 comprises 12 residues. V shed 2 bases and J shed 5 bases, with 6 bases lying between them. The chain's CDR3 is CASSERNYGYTF. The CDR3 region has the DNA TGTGCCAGCAGTGAAAGGAATTATGGCTACACCTTC.

This clonotype has a handful of counts. V is TRBV20-1 and J is TRBJ1-2; D may be TRBD1 (6 bases). The CDR3 extends over 12 amino acids. V was clipped by 5 bases and J by 3 bases, with 10 bases between them. Per the germline V gene, CDR1 is DFQATT and CDR2 is SNEGSKA (reference sequence). CDR3 sequence: CSASRTDYGYTF. CDR3 nucleotides: TGCAGTGCTTCCCGGACAGACTATGGCTACACCTTC.

V gene TRBV9 combines with J gene TRBJ1-1; no firm D call. CDR1 is SGDLS and CDR2 is YYNGEE in the germline V gene. The V gene lost 0 bases and the J gene lost 10 bases, with 13 bases spanning the gap. This CDR3 spans 13 amino acids. The CDR3 DNA is TGTGCCAGCAGCGTAGAACCGGGCCTGGGAGCTTTCTTT. Protein: CASSVEPGLGAFF.

This clonotype was seen a few times. The chain carries TRBV6-4 and TRBJ2-2; D remains unclear. The CDR3 contains 13 residues. V shed 4 bases and J shed 5 bases, with 8 bases lying between them. CDR1 is MRHNA, CDR2 SNTAGT, per germline. This CDR3 reads CASSAALTGELFF. Written as DNA, the CDR3 is TGTGCCAGCAGTGCCGCATTAACCGGGGAGCTGTTTTTT.

The chain has TRBV6-1 and TRBJ2-1, with 7 bases matching TRBD2. CDR3 length: 15 residues. Germline V gene data show CDR1 as MNHNS and CDR2 as SASEGT. J gave up 5 bases and V 3 bases, and 7 bases lay outside the gene matches. The CDR3 DNA follows: TGTGCCAGCAGTGATCGACCTAGCGGCCACAATGAGCAGTTCTTC. Amino acids: CASSDRPSGHNEQFF.

Note on this clonotype: Lacking the conserved final phenylalanine or tryptophan, this CDR3 likely reflects a read error. The chain combines TRBV6-1 with TRBJ1-6; D gene unclear. V dropped 2 bases and J dropped 7 bases, with 9 bases sitting between them. CDR3 length: 14 residues. CDR1 MNHNS and CDR2 SASEGT come from the germline V gene. The CDR3 reads CASSELGPNSPLHL. DNA of the CDR3: TGTGCCAGCAGTGAACTGGGCCCAAATTCACCCCTCCACCTT.

In this sample, this clonotype turned up a few times. The chain links TRBV7-2 to TRBJ1-5; the D gene is possibly TRBD1 (6 bases). Germline V gives CDR1 SGHTA, CDR2 FQGNSA. V dropped 4 bases and J dropped 1 base, with 14 bases sitting between them. CDR3 length: 16 amino acids. The CDR3 loop is CASSWGGARSNQPQHF. Written as DNA, the CDR3 is TGTGCCAGCAGCTGGGGGGGGGCCAGGAGCAATCAGCCCCAGCATTTT.

The chain has TRBV20-1 and TRBJ2-3; possible D gene TRBD1, 7 bases. V was shortened by 3 bases and J by 3 bases, with 13 bases between the two germline ends. The germline gives CDR1 DFQATT, CDR2 SNEGSKA (reference sequence). The CDR3 sequence is 14 residues long. CDR3 DNA sequence: TGCAGTGCTAGGGTCAGGGGGGCAACAGATACGCAGTATTTT. Its translation is CSARVRGATDTQYF.

This clonotype was observed a few times. V gene TRBV20-1 combines with J gene TRBJ1-2; D is perhaps TRBD1 (5 bases). Germline values: CDR1 DFQATT, CDR2 SNEGSKA (reference sequence). The CDR3 consists of 15 residues. V shed 6 bases and J shed 0 bases, with 17 bases lying between them. Here the CDR3 reads CSALTAHGANYGYTF. As DNA, the CDR3 is TGCAGTGCATTGACAGCACACGGTGCTAACTATGGCTACACCTTC.

This chain connects TRBV19 to TRBJ1-6; weak D call: TRBD1 (5 bases). The CDR3 runs to 13 residues. The germline gives CDR1 LNHDA, CDR2 SQIVND (reference sequence). The ends were cut back, 7 bases at V and 7 bases at J, with 11 bases in the middle. CDR3 residues: CASKTAENSPLHF. Here the CDR3 DNA reads TGTGCCAGTAAGACAGCCGAAAATTCACCCCTCCACTTT.

The V call is TRBV20-1, the J call TRBJ2-3, with 9 bases aligning to TRBD2. CDR1 is DFQATT, CDR2 SNEGSKA, per germline (reference sequence). The CDR3 consists of 14 residues. Trimming at V came to 5 bases and at J to 1 base, leaving 4 bases not matched to a gene. The CDR3 DNA sequence: TGCAGTGCTGAACGACTAGCGGGCACAGATACGCAGTATTTT. Encoded protein: CSAERLAGTDTQYF.

By share, this clonotype counts as medium-sized. The genes are TRBV7-6 and TRBJ2-1, with TRBD1 as a possible D gene (7 bases). There are 14 residues in the CDR3. Trimming removed 2 bases from V and 9 bases from J, with 14 bases in between. The V gene's germline CDR1 is SGHVS and CDR2 FNYEAQ. The CDR3 here is CASSLTEGAGEQFF. The CDR3 DNA reads TGTGCCAGCAGCTTAACGGAGGGGGCGGGTGAGCAGTTCTTC.

The gene calls are TRBV21-1 and TRBJ2-2; the table's D call, TRBD2, has no DNA check behind it. TRBV21-1 is a listed pseudogene. This CDR3 region has 15 residues. In DNA form, the CDR3 reads TGTGCCAGCAGCAAAACCGGGACTAGCAACGGGGAGCTGTTTTTT. Translated, it gives CASSKTGTSNGELFF.